This entry lists 21 T cell receptor beta chains sequenced from one sample in a study of post-analysis software for immune sequencing data. General study results and limits: Several TRBV segments (TRBV5-6, TRBV5-1 and TRBV20-1 among them) occurred more frequently in patients than in controls.

TCR beta cDNA libraries included unique molecular identifiers. TCRdb re-analysed the PCR reads in MiXCR, keeping a single row per CDR3 protein. The table includes about 800,000 distinct CDR3 sequences, just under 30% detected once. The antigens for these receptors are not known. Specimen: blood. Receptors originate from a girl between 5 and 17 years old with multiple sclerosis.

This clonotype was observed a few times. The chain has TRBV5-1 and TRBJ2-1; tentatively, D is TRBD2 (6 bases). This CDR3 region has 14 residues. Germline CDR1 SGHRS, CDR2 YFSETQ. Trimming shortened V by 1 base and J by 8 bases, and 13 bases separated the two germline ends. This CDR3 reads CASSLSFGGYEQFF. The CDR3 DNA is TGCGCCAGCAGCTTGAGTTTTGGAGGGTATGAGCAGTTCTTC.

The chain employs TRBV5-1 and TRBJ1-4, with a possible D match to TRBD1 (5 bases). This CDR3 has 13 amino acids. The germline V gene has CDR1 SGHRS and CDR2 YFSETQ. V lost 5 bases to trimming and J lost 8 bases, with 13 bases between them. The CDR3 loop reads CASRPGGDEKLFF. The CDR3 DNA follows: TGCGCCAGCAGGCCCGGGGGGGACGAAAAACTGTTTTTT.

This clonotype has a handful of counts. CDR3 sequence (DNA): TGTGCCAGCAGTTACGGACAGGAGGTGTCCACAGATACGCAGTATTTT. Its translation: CASSYGQEVSTDTQYF. The chain is built from TRBV6-5 and TRBJ2-3; 7 positions agree with TRBD1. CDR3 length equals 16 residues. The J segment lost 2 bases and the V segment lost 2 bases, leaving 7 bases of the junction unmatched. Germline CDR1 reads MNHEY; CDR2 reads SVGAGI.

This clonotype was counted ten times or more. This chain connects TRBV7-9 to TRBJ2-4; D remains ambiguous. This CDR3 comprises 12 residues. Germline-derived CDR1 and CDR2 are SEHNR and FQNEAQ (reference sequence). Trimming removed 0 bases at V and 8 bases at J, with 5 bases between. This chain's CDR3 is CASSLALDIQYF. The CDR3 region has the DNA TGTGCCAGCAGCTTAGCTCTGGACATTCAGTACTTC.

This clonotype was observed a few times. The rearrangement joins TRBV9 to TRBJ2-1; 8 bases fit TRBD2. The CDR3 is made up of 16 amino acids. Germline CDR1 SGDLS, CDR2 YYNGEE. V was pared by 0 bases and J by 4 bases, with 6 bases of the junction left unmatched. The CDR3 sequence: CASSVAGGGSYNEQFF. The DNA of the CDR3 is TGTGCCAGCAGCGTAGCCGGGGGGGGGTCTTACAATGAGCAGTTCTTC.

The V gene is TRBV18, the J gene TRBJ2-1; TRBD1 matches at 10 bases. CDR3 length equals 14 residues. The germline V gene has CDR1 KGHSH and CDR2 LQKENI. V was clipped by 6 bases and J by 6 bases; unmatched bases: 5. The chain's CDR3 is CASSDRGPVNEQFF. CDR3 in DNA: TGTGCCAGCTCCGACAGGGGGCCCGTCAATGAGCAGTTCTTC.

This chain connects TRBV11-2 to TRBJ2-1; 7 nucleotides match TRBD1. V dropped 1 base and J dropped 5; count of bases not matched to a gene: 8. CDR1 SGHAT and CDR2 FQNNGV come from the germline V gene. The CDR3 runs 16 residues. CDR3 protein: CASSLGQGTANNEQFF. CDR3 in DNA: TGTGCCAGCAGCTTAGGCCAAGGGACAGCTAACAATGAGCAGTTCTTC.

J is TRBJ2-1 and V is TRBV3-1; a possible D gene is TRBD1 (6 bases). Germline V gene lookup returns CDR1 LGHDT and CDR2 YNNKEL (reference sequence). The length of the CDR3 is 15 residues. V lost 4 bases, J lost 4 bases, and 14 bases lay in between. CDR3 amino acids: CASSRGQEKYNEQFF. The CDR3 nucleotides read TGTGCCAGCAGCCGGGGGCAGGAAAAATACAATGAGCAGTTCTTC.

This chain links TRBV20-1 with TRBJ1-4; D not certain. The V gene's germline CDR1 is DFQATT and CDR2 SNEGSKA (reference sequence). This CDR3 comprises 15 residues. The V end lost 7 bases, the J end lost 1 base, and 16 bases lay between the germline ends. The CDR3, as DNA: TGCAGTGTCCAATCTACCGTTCGAACTAATGAAAAACTGTTTTTT. This encodes CSVQSTVRTNEKLFF.

This clonotype showed up just a few times. This chain joins TRBV6-6 and TRBJ2-6; TRBD1 matches at 7 bases. The V segment lost 7 bases and the J segment 4 bases; nucleotides outside the gene matches: 10. The CDR3 consists of 16 residues. Germline lookup yields CDR1 MNHNY and CDR2 SVGAGI (reference sequence). Here the CDR3 reads CASKQGSVPGANVLTF. The CDR3 nucleotides read TGTGCCAGCAAACAGGGGTCCGTACCGGGGGCCAACGTCCTGACTTTC.

The V and J genes are TRBV5-5 and TRBJ1-5; 9 nucleotides match TRBD1. This CDR3 is 16 amino acids long. Germline V lookup: CDR1 SGHKS, CDR2 YYEKEE (reference sequence). Unmatched junction bases numbered 10, after V lost 4 bases and J lost 5 bases. DNA of the CDR3: TGTGCCAGCAGCGCCGGGACAGGGCGCGGGGATCAGCCCCAGCATTTT. It is translated as CASSAGTGRGDQPQHF.

Only a few counts were recorded for this clonotype. The genes are TRBV2 and TRBJ2-5; D possibly uses TRBD1 or TRBD2 (5 bases each). This CDR3 is built from 13 residues. Trimming cost V 10 bases and J 2 bases, with 14 bases left between them. The germline gives CDR1 SNHLY, CDR2 FYNNEI. For the CDR3, the DNA is TGTGCCACCACGGGGACCCAACAAGAGACCCAGTACTTC. Protein: CATTGTQQETQYF.

The rearrangement uses TRBV27 and TRBJ2-5; D is possibly TRBD1 (6 bases). The J call is uncertain, as TRBJ2-7 better fits the DNA end. Germline V gives CDR1 MNHEY, CDR2 SMNVEV (reference sequence). The CDR3 runs to 15 residues. The CDR3 coding sequence is TGTGCCAGCAGGGGGGCTGAAGGGGCGAGCGACGAGCAGTACTTC. As protein: CASRGAEGASDEQYF.

CDR3 protein: CASIDRGRRTEAFF. The CDR3, as DNA: TGTGCCAGCATAGATAGGGGGCGACGAACTGAAGCTTTCTTT. V gene TRBV2 combines with J gene TRBJ1-1; 7 nucleotides agree with TRBD1. V shed 7 bases, J shed 5 bases, and the junction held 10 bases outside the gene matches. Germline V gene data show CDR1 as SNHLY and CDR2 as FYNNEI. The CDR3 contains 14 residues.

The chain has TRBV11-2 and TRBJ2-7, with D maybe TRBD1 (6 bases). This CDR3 spans 14 amino acids. Deletions cut 1 base from V and 3 bases from J, with 10 bases between. CDR1 and CDR2 (germline): SGHAT, FQNNGV. In DNA form, the CDR3 reads TGTGCCAGCAGCTTAGCTACAGGGCTCTACGAGCAGTACTTC. Protein sequence: CASSLATGLYEQYF.

This clonotype was counted only a few times. V is TRBV3-1 and J is TRBJ1-1, with a possible D match to TRBD1 (6 bases). Trimming left V 4 bases short and J 10 bases short, with 16 bases between. The length of the CDR3 is 13 residues. The germline CDR1 and CDR2 sequences are LGHDT and YNNKEL (reference sequence). The CDR3 DNA follows: TGTGCCAGCAGCCCGACAGGACGGGGGACAGCTTTCTTT. Translation: CASSPTGRGTAFF.

Regarding this clonotype: The junction departs from the called germline gene at one end, perhaps through a read error. V gene TRBV7-7 combines with J gene TRBJ2-6; tentative D call: TRBD2 (5 bases). The CDR3 runs 15 residues. From germline, CDR1 is SSHAT and CDR2 FNYEAQ (reference sequence). The CDR3 protein is CASSPGFSGANVLTF. CDR3 bases: TGTGCTAGCAGCCCGGGATTCTCTGGGGCCAACGTCCTGACTTTC.

The V call is TRBV5-1, the J call TRBJ2-5; D uncertain. V lost 7 bases, J lost 0 bases, and 13 bases lay in between. This CDR3 spans 14 amino acids. The germline V gene encodes CDR1 SGHRS and CDR2 YFSETQ. The CDR3 spells CASGIGLDQETQYF. The CDR3, as DNA: TGCGCCAGCGGGATAGGGTTGGACCAAGAGACCCAGTACTTC.

As for this clonotype: A much larger clone lies a single base off, so this may be a read error. This chain uses TRBV29-1 with TRBJ2-4; D is perhaps TRBD2 (6 bases). CDR1 SQVTM and CDR2 ANQGSEA come from the germline V gene. V was clipped by 7 bases and J by 13 bases, with 20 bases between them. CDR3 length: 12 residues. The CDR3 nucleotides read TGCAGCGCCACGGGACTCCAAGAGATCCAGTACTTC. Translated, it gives CSATGLQEIQYF.

This clonotype has a handful of counts. This chain connects TRBV29-1 to TRBJ1-1, with TRBD1 identical over 7 bases. Per the germline V gene, CDR1 is SQVTM and CDR2 is ANQGSEA. The CDR3 has 11 amino acids. Trimming cost V 7 bases and J 4 bases; bases outside gene matches: 3. The CDR3 sequence is CSADRATEAFF. The CDR3 coding sequence is TGCAGCGCTGACAGGGCCACTGAAGCTTTCTTT.

The table lists this clonotype with a few counts. V usage is TRBV7-9 and J usage is TRBJ2-1, with a weak D call TRBD2 (6 bases). This CDR3 is 12 amino acids long. The V gene's germline CDR1 is SEHNR and CDR2 FQNEAQ (reference sequence). Trimming stripped 7 bases from V and 5 bases from J, with 9 bases between. The CDR3 coding sequence is TGTGCCAGCAATGGGGGGAACAATGAGCAGTTCTTC. This codes for CASNGGNNEQFF. The full variable domain, rest sourced from reference TRBV7-9 and TRBJ2-1, is DTGVSQNPRHKITKRGQNVTFRCDPISEHNRLYWYRQTLGQGPEFLTYFQNEAQLEKSRLLSDRFSAERPKGSFSTLEIQRTEQGDSAMYLCASNGGNNEQFFGPGTRLTVL.